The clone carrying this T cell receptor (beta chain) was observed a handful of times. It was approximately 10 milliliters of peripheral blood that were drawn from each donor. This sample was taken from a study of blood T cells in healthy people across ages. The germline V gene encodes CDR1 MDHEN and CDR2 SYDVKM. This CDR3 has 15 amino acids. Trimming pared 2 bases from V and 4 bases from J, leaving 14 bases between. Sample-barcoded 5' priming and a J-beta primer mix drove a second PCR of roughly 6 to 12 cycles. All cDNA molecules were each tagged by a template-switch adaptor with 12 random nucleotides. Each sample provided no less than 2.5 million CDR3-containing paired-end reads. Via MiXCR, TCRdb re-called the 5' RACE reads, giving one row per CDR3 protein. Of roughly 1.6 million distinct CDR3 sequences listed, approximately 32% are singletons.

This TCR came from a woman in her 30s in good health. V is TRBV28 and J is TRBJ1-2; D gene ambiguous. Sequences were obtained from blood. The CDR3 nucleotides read TGTGCCAGCAGTTTAATGGCGGGGAAAGCCTATGGCTACACCTTC. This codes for CASSLMAGKAYGYTF.